This T cell receptor beta chain emerged from a study of cytomegalovirus exposure and HLA in healthy donors. Study-level information: A later analysis reported the 120 validation repertoires used the same platform as the 550 to 800 first-cohort repertoires.

Here immunoSEQ multiplex PCR was the method, and the copy in TCRdb shows in-frame clones only, minus some. The sample holds around 80,000 clones, 85% to 95% seen once. This clone appeared a single time. The sample was PBMCs. The sequence was obtained from a woman aged 18-29 years in good health and CMV-seronegative.

In nucleotides, the CDR3 is TGTGCCAGCAACCCCGGCGGACACAGCGGGAATACCGGGGAGCTGTTTTTT. It encodes CASNPGGHSGNTGELFF. The chain couples TRBV27 to TRBJ2-2; 7 bases agree with TRBD2. Losses at the gene ends were 7 bases for V and 5 bases for J; bases not matched to a gene: 16. This CDR3 spans 17 amino acids. Germline values: CDR1 MNHEY, CDR2 SMNVEV (reference sequence).